Described below is a single T cell receptor (beta chain) sequence and its context. The antigen is undetermined. This sample is part of a study of CD8 T cell repertoires and HIV-1 epitope variants. Overall study context: Twenty-five autologous and known Gag and Nef epitope variant peptides each stimulated T cells separately.

Profiled with immunoSEQ multiplex PCR; TCRdb holds only in-frame clones, not every one. Seen here are 5,300 or so clones, 50% to 75% observed once, and the top ten hold about 45%. CDR1 and CDR2 (germline): SEHNR, FQNEAQ (reference sequence). Trimming removed 6 bases from V and 6 bases from J, with 12 bases in between. This CDR3 spans 12 amino acids. V and J are TRBV7-9 and TRBJ2-7; TRBD1 might be the D (6 bases). The sequenced sample was cultured CD8+ T cells derived from PBMCs. The sequence came from a male donor with HIV. As DNA, the CDR3 is TGTGCCAGCAGACAGGACAGTGGCGAGCAGTACTTC. Translated: CASRQDSGEQYF.